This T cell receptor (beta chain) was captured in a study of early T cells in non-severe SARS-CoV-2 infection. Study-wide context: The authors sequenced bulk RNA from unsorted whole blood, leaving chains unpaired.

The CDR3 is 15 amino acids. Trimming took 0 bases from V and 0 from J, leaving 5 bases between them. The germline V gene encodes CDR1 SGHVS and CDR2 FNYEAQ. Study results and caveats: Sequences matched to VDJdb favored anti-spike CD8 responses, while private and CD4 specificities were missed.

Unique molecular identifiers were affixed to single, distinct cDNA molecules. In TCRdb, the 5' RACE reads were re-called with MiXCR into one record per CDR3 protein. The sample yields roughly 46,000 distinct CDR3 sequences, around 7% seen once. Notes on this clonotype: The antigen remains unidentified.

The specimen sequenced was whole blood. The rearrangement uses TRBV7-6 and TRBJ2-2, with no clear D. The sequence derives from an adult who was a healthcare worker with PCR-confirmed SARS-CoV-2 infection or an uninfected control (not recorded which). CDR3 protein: CASSLAGTNTGELFF. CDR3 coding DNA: TGTGCCAGCAGCTTAGCGGGGACGAACACCGGGGAGCTGTTTTTT.